This passage covers 9 T cell receptor beta chains from one sample sequenced in a study of identical twins. TCRdb independently ran MiXCR on the 5' RACE reads; one entry per CDR3 protein. The sample records about 190,000 distinct CDR3 sequences, 15% to 20% being singletons. The same sample was also used in a study of T cells expressing NK-cell markers.

Sequencing used CD8+ T cells sorted from blood. The receptors shown here come from a woman younger than 35 in good health.

The CDR3 protein is CSVDGVPQETQYF. The CDR3 nucleotides read TGCAGCGTTGACGGTGTGCCGCAAGAGACCCAGTACTTC. The chain is built from TRBV29-1 and TRBJ2-5; D is ambiguous. The CDR3 length is 13 residues. Trimming shortened V by 3 bases and J by 2 bases, and 10 bases separated the two germline ends. Germline V gives CDR1 SQVTM, CDR2 ANQGSEA.

This chain connects TRBV5-6 to TRBJ1-4; D ambiguous. Germline V CDR1 and CDR2: SGHDT, YYEEEE. V lost 0 bases and J lost 8, with 14 bases in between. This CDR3 contains 15 residues. This CDR3 is CASSLGKSGSEKLFF. Here the CDR3 DNA reads TGTGCCAGCAGCTTGGGGAAATCCGGAAGCGAAAAACTGTTTTTT.

This clonotype was picked up a small number of times. The V gene is TRBV9, the J gene TRBJ2-3; TRBD2 matches at 9 bases. The CDR3 is made up of 17 amino acids. Per germline, CDR1 SGDLS and CDR2 YYNGEE. Trimming at V came to 0 bases and at J to 3 bases, leaving 8 bases not matched to a gene. Here the CDR3 DNA reads TGTGCCAGCAGCGTAGAGGGTAGCGGGGGAATTACAGATACGCAGTATTTT. Its translation: CASSVEGSGGITDTQYF.

The V and J genes are TRBV6-5 and TRBJ2-1; possible D gene TRBD1, 7 bases. CDR1 and CDR2 from the germline V gene are MNHEY and SVGAGI. The CDR3 runs to 13 residues. The V end lost 5 bases, the J end lost 8 bases, and 13 bases lay between the germline ends. In nucleotides, the CDR3 is TGTGCCAGCAGTACCGACAGGGAGGATGAGCAGTTCTTC. Translating it yields CASSTDREDEQFF.

This clonotype showed up just a few times. CDR3 in amino acids: CASMGDPGTQYF. The CDR3 DNA reads TGCGCCAGCATGGGGGACCCAGGTACGCAGTATTTT. This rearrangement joins TRBV5-1 to TRBJ2-3; D possibly matches TRBD1 or TRBD2 (5 bases each). This CDR3 region has 12 residues. Trimming shortened V by 6 bases and J by 8 bases, and 13 bases separated the two germline ends. From germline, CDR1 is SGHRS and CDR2 YFSETQ.

Only a few counts were recorded for this clonotype. Since no conserved phenylalanine or tryptophan closes the CDR3, a read error is the likely cause. The rearrangement uses TRBV7-9 and TRBJ1-1, with TRBD1 as a possible D gene (6 bases). Germline values: CDR1 SEHNR, CDR2 FQNEAQ (reference sequence). This CDR3 comprises 15 residues. V was clipped by 3 bases and J by 3 bases, with 14 bases between them. CDR3 in amino acids: CASSFQGIGYTEAFL. CDR3 coding DNA: TGTGCCAGCAGCTTCCAGGGGATTGGGTACACTGAAGCTTTCCTT.

This clonotype was observed at least ten times. The chain recombines TRBV2 with TRBJ1-1, with a possible D match to TRBD1 (6 bases). The CDR3 contains 13 residues. V was pared by 8 bases and J by 0 bases, with 10 bases between. CDR1 and CDR2 (germline): SNHLY, FYNNEI. CDR3 region: CASFGQMNTEAFF. The CDR3 region has the DNA TGTGCCAGCTTTGGACAGATGAACACTGAAGCTTTCTTT.

V is TRBV4-1 and J is TRBJ2-7; the D gene is possibly TRBD1 (6 bases). V shed 3 bases and J shed 2 bases, with 11 bases lying between them. There are 14 residues in the CDR3. Germline V gene data show CDR1 as MGHRA and CDR2 as YSYEKL. The CDR3 region is CASSQGTTAYEQYF. The CDR3, as DNA: TGCGCCAGCAGCCAGGGGACAACAGCCTACGAGCAGTACTTC.

This clonotype has just a few counts. The CDR3 DNA follows: TGCAGCGTTGAAGATACAGGGCCCTCCTACGAGCAGTACTTC. Protein: CSVEDTGPSYEQYF. V usage is TRBV29-1 and J usage is TRBJ2-7, with D possibly being TRBD1 (6 bases). With 0 bases removed from V and 0 bases from J, the gap between germline ends came to 9 bases. Germline V gives CDR1 SQVTM, CDR2 ANQGSEA. The CDR3 contains 14 residues.